The 28 T cell receptor beta chains listed next were all sequenced from one sample in a study of T-cell reconstitution after alpha-beta-depleted transplantation in children. Broader study findings: Expanded graft clones numbering several hundred reportedly gave rise to alpha-beta T cells about two months after transplant.

Preparing the TCRbeta library involved the use of unique molecular identifiers. Via MiXCR, TCRdb re-called the PCR reads, giving one row per CDR3 protein. The repertoire includes tens of thousands of distinct CDR3 sequences, nearly 6.5% of them detected once, and 25% to 30% sits in the top ten. No cognate antigen is known for these TCRs. Here the sequenced sample was peripheral blood, taken 60 days after TCRalphabeta/CD19-depleted stem cell transplant. These receptors originate from a child younger than two who had a stem cell transplant for acute myeloid leukemia, so the T cells may come from the graft donor.

Ten or more counts support this clonotype. This sequence joins TRBV24-1 and TRBJ1-2; D uncertain. Trimming left V 7 bases short and J 2 bases short, with 13 bases between. The CDR3 is 14 residues long. Germline CDR1 is KGHDR and CDR2 is SFDVKD. The CDR3: CATSPRSTNYGYTF. The CDR3 DNA sequence: TGTGCCACCAGCCCTAGATCCACCAACTATGGCTACACCTTC.

Concerning this clonotype: A much larger clone differs from this one at a single base, so this may be a read error. The rearrangement uses TRBV6-2 or TRBV6-3 and TRBJ1-4; D gene unclear. CDR1 MNHEY and CDR2 SVGEGT come from the germline V gene. CDR3 length: 9 residues. V was trimmed by 7 bases and J by 13 bases, leaving 7 bases between them. The CDR3 DNA reads TGTGCCAGCAAGACGGTACTGTTTTTT. Its protein is CASKTVLFF.

This clonotype has at least ten counts. V gene TRBV5-6 combines with J gene TRBJ2-1; the D is unclear. CDR3 size: 15 residues. Germline loops: CDR1 SGHDT, CDR2 YYEEEE. Trimming shortened V by 2 bases and J by 0 bases, and 9 bases separated the two germline ends. CDR3 nucleotides: TGTGCCAGCAGCTTATGGCCCAGCTCCTACAATGAGCAGTTCTTC. Translation gives CASSLWPSSYNEQFF.

This clonotype was seen at least ten times. The genes are TRBV2 and TRBJ2-1, with a tentative D call TRBD2 (5 bases). Trimming stripped 2 bases from V and 2 bases from J, with 10 bases between. The CDR3 length is 15 residues. Germline loops: CDR1 SNHLY, CDR2 FYNNEI. The chain's CDR3 is CASSERGRAYNEQFF. CDR3 DNA: TGTGCCAGCAGTGAACGGGGAAGGGCCTACAATGAGCAGTTCTTC.

This clonotype was counted only a few times. The chain is built from TRBV5-6 and TRBJ1-3, with a possible D match to TRBD1 (6 bases). V was pared by 4 bases and J by 0 bases, with 11 bases between. The CDR3 contains 15 residues. Germline V gene lookup returns CDR1 SGHDT and CDR2 YYEEEE. The CDR3: CASSAGVRSGNTIYF. The CDR3 region has the DNA TGTGCCAGCAGCGCAGGGGTTCGCTCTGGAAACACCATATATTTT.

This clonotype was counted ten times or more. J is TRBJ2-2 and V is TRBV27; no reliable D call. CDR1 MNHEY and CDR2 SMNVEV come from the germline V gene (reference sequence). V was pared by 8 bases and J by 6 bases, with 10 bases between. The CDR3 is made up of 12 amino acids. CDR3 sequence reads: CASGMLAGELFF. The CDR3, as DNA: TGTGCCAGCGGGATGCTTGCCGGGGAGCTGTTTTTT.

This clonotype has a count of ten or more. The gene calls are TRBV5-6 and TRBJ1-1, with TRBD1 matching 9 bases. The CDR3 is made up of 14 amino acids. V lost 3 bases to trimming and J lost 4 bases; unmatched junction nucleotides: 4. In germline, CDR1 is SGHDT, CDR2 YYEEEE. The chain's CDR3 is CASSYRGRVTEAFF. The CDR3 region has the DNA TGTGCCAGCAGCTACAGGGGGCGCGTCACTGAAGCTTTCTTT.

In its sample, this clonotype was seen many times. This chain connects TRBV2 to TRBJ1-1, with D perhaps matching TRBD1 (5 bases). Trimming pared 8 bases from V and 5 bases from J, leaving 18 bases between. The CDR3 contains 14 residues. Germline CDR1 SNHLY, CDR2 FYNNEI. The CDR3 coding sequence is TGTGCCAGCTTAGTGCTCTTCGGGGGGACTGAAGCTTTCTTT. Translated, it gives CASLVLFGGTEAFF.

The table lists this clonotype with many counts. In DNA form, the CDR3 reads TGTGCCATCAGTGATGGTAGCGGGAGAATAGCGGTGAGCACAGATACGCAGTATTTT. Translation: CAISDGSGRIAVSTDTQYF. The V and J genes are TRBV10-3 and TRBJ2-3; TRBD2 agrees at 9 bases. The ends lost 3 bases at V and 0 bases at J; junction bases unmatched: 13. CDR1 is ENHRY, CDR2 SYGVKD, per germline. The CDR3 loop spans 19 amino acids.

Many counts were recorded for this clonotype. The chain carries TRBV9 and TRBJ2-5; D gene ambiguous. Per the germline V gene, CDR1 is SGDLS and CDR2 is YYNGEE. CDR3 length: 14 amino acids. V was clipped by 4 bases and J by 7 bases, with 17 bases between them. CDR3 coding DNA: TGTGCCAGCAGCCCCGTTGGGCTTGATGGGACCCAGTACTTC. Its protein product is CASSPVGLDGTQYF.

This clonotype appeared many times. The J gene is TRBJ2-3, the V gene TRBV4-2, with 12 bases aligning to TRBD2. The CDR3 totals 18 residues. Per germline, CDR1 LGHNA and CDR2 YNFKEQ. J gave up 8 bases and V 2 bases, and 14 bases lay outside the gene matches. The CDR3 DNA reads TGTGCCAGCAGCCAAACCCTGGCTAGCGGGGGGGAATATGGTACGCAGTATTTT. This translates into CASSQTLASGGEYGTQYF.

This clonotype was detected ten times or more. This sequence joins TRBV4-1 and TRBJ2-1, with 7 nucleotides matching TRBD1. V shed 1 base and J 5 bases; nucleotides not matched to a gene: 11. This CDR3 region has 17 residues. Germline assignment: CDR1 MGHRA and CDR2 YSYEKL. The CDR3 nucleotides read TGCGCCAGCAGCCAAGTGCTCCGGGACAGCATACACAATGAGCAGTTCTTC. Its translation is CASSQVLRDSIHNEQFF.

This clonotype has a count of ten or more. V and J are TRBV5-1 and TRBJ2-7; 7 nucleotides align to TRBD1. V shed 3 bases and J 3 bases; nucleotides not matched to a gene: 6. This CDR3 region has 14 residues. Germline CDR1 and CDR2: SGHRS and YFSETQ. The CDR3 loop reads CASSWGTALYEQYF. The CDR3 DNA follows: TGCGCCAGCAGCTGGGGGACAGCGCTCTACGAGCAGTACTTC.

This clonotype was counted many times. The J gene is TRBJ2-1, the V gene TRBV5-1; 7 bases map to TRBD1. CDR1 and CDR2 from the germline V gene are SGHRS and YFSETQ. Germline trimming cut 0 bases from V and 8 bases from J; bases unmatched to any gene: 17. CDR3 size: 18 residues. The CDR3 here is CASSLAGYPAGGKDEQFF. CDR3 sequence (DNA): TGCGCCAGCAGCTTGGCCGGTTATCCGGCAGGGGGTAAAGATGAGCAGTTCTTC.

There are many counts of this clonotype. CDR3 in amino acids: CSAPSQGPYEQYF. Written as DNA, the CDR3 is TGCAGTGCCCCCTCACAAGGGCCCTACGAGCAGTACTTC. The chain uses TRBV20-1 and TRBJ2-7; D gene unclear. Trimming removed 6 bases from V and 2 bases from J, with 14 bases in between. CDR1 DFQATT and CDR2 SNEGSKA come from the germline V gene (reference sequence). The CDR3 covers 13 residues.

This clonotype was seen repeatedly, ten times or more. The rearrangement joins TRBV15 to TRBJ2-7, with 8 bases that match TRBD2. This CDR3 comprises 11 residues. With 2 bases clipped from V and 12 bases from J, the junction kept 3 bases outside the gene matches. CDR1 is LNHNV, CDR2 YYDKDF, per germline (reference sequence). CDR3: CATSRRGGVYF. CDR3 nucleotides: TGTGCCACCAGCAGACGGGGGGGTGTGTACTTC.

In its sample, this clonotype was seen many times. The chain combines TRBV20-1 with TRBJ1-1; no definite D call. The V end lost 2 bases, the J end lost 1 base, and 11 bases lay between the germline ends. Per the germline V gene, CDR1 is DFQATT and CDR2 is SNEGSKA (reference sequence). The CDR3 consists of 14 residues. CDR3 sequence: CSARLPMRNTEAFF. The CDR3 DNA sequence: TGCAGTGCTAGACTCCCCATGCGGAACACTGAAGCTTTCTTT.

This clonotype was observed at least ten times. The CDR3 reads CASSATAYGYTF. The DNA of the CDR3 is TGTGCCAGCAGTGCCACTGCTTACGGCTACACCTTC. The J gene is TRBJ1-2, the V gene TRBV2; D is unclear. V lost 4 bases and J lost 8, with 11 bases in between. Germline V gene data show CDR1 as SNHLY and CDR2 as FYNNEI. The CDR3 runs 12 residues.

This clonotype was found many times. This sequence joins TRBV28 and TRBJ2-5, with D uncertain. V lost 5 bases, J lost 7 bases, and 8 bases lay in between. Germline values: CDR1 MDHEN, CDR2 SYDVKM. This CDR3 region has 11 residues. The CDR3 region is CASSPDVTQYF. The CDR3 coding sequence is TGTGCCAGCAGTCCCGACGTGACCCAGTACTTC.

This clonotype was counted many times. J is TRBJ2-7 and V is TRBV24-1; 7 bases align to TRBD1. This CDR3 has 13 amino acids. Germline V gene lookup returns CDR1 KGHDR and CDR2 SFDVKD. The chain's CDR3 is CACQDRDNYEQYF. DNA for the CDR3: TGTGCTTGCCAAGACAGGGACAACTACGAGCAGTACTTC.

Many counts were recorded for this clonotype. The chain links TRBV7-9 to TRBJ2-7; D remains ambiguous. V was pared by 5 bases and J by 4 bases, with 12 bases between. The length of the CDR3 is 13 residues. Per the germline V gene, CDR1 is SEHNR and CDR2 is FQNEAQ (reference sequence). CDR3 coding DNA: TGTGCCAGCAGCACCCCCCAGGAGTACGAGCAGTACTTC. It translates to CASSTPQEYEQYF.

The sample holds many counts of this clonotype. V is TRBV9 and J is TRBJ2-7; 8 nucleotides match TRBD2. Germline trimming cut 3 bases from V and 5 bases from J; bases unmatched to any gene: 7. This CDR3 region has 14 residues. Germline V gene sequence: CDR1 SGDLS, CDR2 YYNGEE. Here the CDR3 DNA reads TGTGCCAGCAGCGCGACTAGCGTGAGGAACGAGCAGTACTTC. Encoded protein: CASSATSVRNEQYF.

This clonotype was observed at least ten times. The V gene is TRBV6-5, the J gene TRBJ2-3, with 14 bases fitting TRBD2. This CDR3 spans 16 amino acids. Germline trimming cut 2 bases from V and 7 bases from J; bases unmatched to any gene: 5. CDR1 is MNHEY, CDR2 SVGAGI, per germline. The CDR3 nucleotides are TGTGCCAGCAGTTACCCGGGACTAGCGGGAGCGAATACGCAGTATTTT. It yields the protein CASSYPGLAGANTQYF.

Many counts were recorded for this clonotype. This CDR3 is CASSLLVRRTDTQYF. Here the CDR3 DNA reads TGCGCCAGCAGCTTGCTAGTCCGGCGTACAGATACGCAGTATTTT. The J gene is TRBJ2-3, the V gene TRBV5-1; D gene uncertain. V was shortened by 1 base and J by 3 bases, with 12 bases between the two germline ends. CDR1 and CDR2 (germline): SGHRS, YFSETQ. The CDR3 is made up of 15 amino acids.

This clonotype came up many times. The chain employs TRBV12-3 or TRBV12-4 and TRBJ2-7; D perhaps matches TRBD2 (5 bases). Trimming removed 1 base at V and 3 bases at J, with 10 bases between. The length of the CDR3 is 14 residues. The CDR3 nucleotides read TGTGCCAGCAGTTTAGGCGGAGGCGACTACGAGCAGTACTTC. Residues: CASSLGGGDYEQYF.

This clonotype was detected ten times or more. This rearrangement joins TRBV6-1 to TRBJ2-7; D is uncertain. The germline V gene has CDR1 MNHNS and CDR2 SASEGT. Deletions cut 6 bases from V and 4 bases from J, with 16 bases between. CDR3 size: 14 residues. The CDR3 bases are TGTGCCAGCAGGCCCGGGTCCCCCTCATACGAGCAGTACTTC. Amino acids: CASRPGSPSYEQYF.

This clonotype was counted ten times or more. J is TRBJ2-1 and V is TRBV12-3 or TRBV12-4; D not resolved. The CDR3 is 14 residues long. V was shortened by 3 bases and J by 7 bases, with 13 bases between the two germline ends. CDR3: CASSFNWGLNEQFF. In DNA, the CDR3 is TGTGCCAGCAGTTTTAACTGGGGATTGAATGAGCAGTTCTTC.

This clonotype was seen repeatedly, ten times or more. This rearrangement joins TRBV9 to TRBJ2-7, with D perhaps being TRBD1 or TRBD2 (6 bases each). With 4 bases removed from V and 0 bases from J, the gap between germline ends came to 20 bases. Germline assignment: CDR1 SGDLS and CDR2 YYNGEE. The CDR3 contains 17 residues. The DNA for the CDR3 is TGTGCCAGCAGCCCCAGCGGAGGCGGGACAAGCTCCTACGAGCAGTACTTC. This gives the protein CASSPSGGGTSSYEQYF.